This entry describes one T cell receptor beta chain. Its antigen is unknown. Amplification of TCR beta CDR3 regions used RNA as the template. An initial round of RT-PCR targeting the TCR CDR3 relied on the HTBI primer set. In TCRdb, the multiplex PCR reads were re-called with MiXCR into one record per CDR3 protein. The repertoire includes hundreds of thousands of distinct CDR3 sequences, 16% of them detected once, and around a sixth sits in the top ten. The data were obtained in a study of T cells in Graves' hyperthyroidism and ophthalmopathy. The V end was cut by 1 base, the J end by 4 bases, with 13 bases between. Germline V gene sequence: CDR1 MGHRA, CDR2 YSYEKL. CDR3 length: 15 amino acids. Study outcomes and limitations: Most thyroid clonotypes that were expanded above 0.001 also turned up in blood.

Patients were aged 18 to 65, had disease duration under 2 months, and had newly diagnosed hyperthyroidism. Uncontrolled infection, other autoimmune disease, pregnancy or lactation led to exclusion. Clinical symptoms, serum thyroxine, TRAb, thyroid ultrasound and orbital computed tomography established diagnosis. Sequenced input: blood. V gene TRBV4-1 combines with J gene TRBJ2-5; D might be TRBD1 (8 bases). The TCR sequence derives from a young woman with Graves' hyperthyroidism. CDR3 amino acids: CASSQGTGRAETQYF. The CDR3 DNA reads as TGCGCCAGCAGCCAAGGGACAGGGAGGGCAGAGACCCAGTACTTC.